This T cell receptor beta chain derives from a study of blood T cell repertoires in COVID-19. Whole-study context: There were acute and convalescent COVID-19 samples, and they came from the United States, Italy and Spain. From T cells, B-cell-depleted T cells, or PBMCs came the material, which was cDNA or gDNA.

In the source study's methods: Amplification of reference gene primers provided the estimated nucleated cell counts. The table came from immunoSEQ multiplex PCR; TCRdb's copy has only in-frame clones and leaves some out. V and J calls and clone size are as listed in that table; D and trimming were resolved from the DNA. The table lists hundreds of thousands of clones, 87% of them singletons. Deletions cut 3 bases from V and 9 bases from J, with 13 bases between. This CDR3 is built from 13 residues. CDR1 is KGHDR and CDR2 is SFDVKD in the germline V gene. Sequenced sample: peripheral blood. The clonotype was recovered from a woman aged 45-65 years who had recovered from COVID-19. The V gene is TRBV24-1, the J gene TRBJ1-1; D is ambiguous. The CDR3 DNA sequence: TGTGCCACCAGTGATACCGGACGGGGTAAAGCTTTCTTT. It encodes CATSDTGRGKAFF.